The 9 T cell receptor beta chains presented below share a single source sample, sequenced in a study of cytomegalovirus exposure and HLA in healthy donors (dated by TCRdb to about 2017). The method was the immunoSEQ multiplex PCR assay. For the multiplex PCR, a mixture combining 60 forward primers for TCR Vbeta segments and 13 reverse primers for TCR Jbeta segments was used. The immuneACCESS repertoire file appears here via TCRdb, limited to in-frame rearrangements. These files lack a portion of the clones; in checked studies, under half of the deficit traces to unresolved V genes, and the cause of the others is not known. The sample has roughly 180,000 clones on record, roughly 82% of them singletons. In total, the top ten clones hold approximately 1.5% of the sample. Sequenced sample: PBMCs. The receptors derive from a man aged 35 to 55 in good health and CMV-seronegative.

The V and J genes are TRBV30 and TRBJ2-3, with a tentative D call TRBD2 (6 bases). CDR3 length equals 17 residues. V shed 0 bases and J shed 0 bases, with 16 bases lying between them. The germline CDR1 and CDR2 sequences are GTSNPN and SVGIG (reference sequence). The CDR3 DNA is TGTGCCTGGAGTGTTCAGCGGGTGCGCCCTAGCACAGATACGCAGTATTTT. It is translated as CAWSVQRVRPSTDTQYF.

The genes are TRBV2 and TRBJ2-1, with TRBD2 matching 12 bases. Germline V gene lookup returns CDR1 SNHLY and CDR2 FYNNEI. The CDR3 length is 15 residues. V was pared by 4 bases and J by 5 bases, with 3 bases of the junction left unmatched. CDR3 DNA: TGTGCCAGCAGTGCTAGCGGGAGGGGGGACAATGAGCAGTTCTTC. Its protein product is CASSASGRGDNEQFF.

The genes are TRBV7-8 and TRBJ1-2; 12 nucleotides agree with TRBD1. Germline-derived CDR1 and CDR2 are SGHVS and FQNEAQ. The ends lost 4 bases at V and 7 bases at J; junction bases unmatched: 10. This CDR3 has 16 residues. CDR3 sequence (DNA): TGTGCCAGCAGCTATAGGGGACAGGGGGCGCGGGGTGGCTACACCTTC. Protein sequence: CASSYRGQGARGGYTF.

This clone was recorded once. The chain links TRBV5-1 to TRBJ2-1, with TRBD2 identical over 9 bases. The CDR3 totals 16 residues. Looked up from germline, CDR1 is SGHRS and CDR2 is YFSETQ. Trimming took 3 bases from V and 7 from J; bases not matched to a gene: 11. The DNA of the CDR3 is TGCGCCAGCAGCTGGAGGGCTAGCGGGGTTGGTAATGAGCAGTTCTTC. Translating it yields CASSWRASGVGNEQFF.

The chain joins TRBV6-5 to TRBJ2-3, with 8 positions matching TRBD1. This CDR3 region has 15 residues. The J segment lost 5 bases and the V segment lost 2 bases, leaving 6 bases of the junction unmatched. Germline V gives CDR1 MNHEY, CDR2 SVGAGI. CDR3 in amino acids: CASSYAHRGLDTQYF. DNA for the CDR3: TGTGCCAGCAGTTACGCACACAGGGGGTTAGATACGCAGTATTTT.

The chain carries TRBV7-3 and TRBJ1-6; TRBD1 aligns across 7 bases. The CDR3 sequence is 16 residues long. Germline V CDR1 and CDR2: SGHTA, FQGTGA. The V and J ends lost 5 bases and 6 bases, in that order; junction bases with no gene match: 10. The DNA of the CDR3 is TGTGCCAGCAGCGAAAGGGCAGGGGGTGGTAATTCACCCCTCCACTTT. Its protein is CASSERAGGGNSPLHF.

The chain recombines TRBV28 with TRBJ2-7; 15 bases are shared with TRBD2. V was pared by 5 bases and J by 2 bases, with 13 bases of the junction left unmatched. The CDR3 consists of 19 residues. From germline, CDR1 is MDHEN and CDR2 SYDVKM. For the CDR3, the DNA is TGTGCCAGCAGTCCTCGGACTAGCGGGAGGGGTTATTTGGCCTACGAGCAGTACTTC. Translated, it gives CASSPRTSGRGYLAYEQYF.

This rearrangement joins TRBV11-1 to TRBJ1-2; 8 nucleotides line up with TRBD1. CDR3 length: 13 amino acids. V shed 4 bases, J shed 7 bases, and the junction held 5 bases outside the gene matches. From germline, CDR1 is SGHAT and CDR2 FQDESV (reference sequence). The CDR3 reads CASSSLQGVGYTF. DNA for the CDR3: TGTGCCAGCAGCTCCCTACAGGGGGTTGGCTACACCTTC.

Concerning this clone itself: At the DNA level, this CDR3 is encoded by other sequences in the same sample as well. The CDR3 region is CASSPGYEQYF. In DNA form, the CDR3 reads TGTGCCAGCAGCCCGGGCTACGAGCAGTACTTC. This chain links TRBV7-2 with TRBJ2-7; D unresolved. V was shortened by 5 bases and J by 3 bases, with 5 bases between the two germline ends. The CDR3 extends over 11 amino acids. Germline assignment: CDR1 SGHTA and CDR2 FQGNSA.